Each of the 20 T cell receptor beta chains below was sequenced from the same sample in a study of T-cell reconstitution after alpha-beta-depleted transplantation in children (dated by TCRdb to 2016 to 2018). The treatment or condition label corresponds to: allogeneic hematopoietic cell transplantation with graft depleted of TCRalphabeta T cells and CD19 B cells. The library was generated by PCR. The sequencer listed for this sample is Illumina HiSeq 2500. Molecular barcoding was employed in the preparation of TCR libraries, with unique molecular identifiers being used to normalize TCRbeta repertoire quantification. The public sequencing data were trimmed at Q25 with fastp and processed into clonotypes with MiXCR by TCRdb, which kept only in-frame beta chains. Rows with one shared CDR3 protein collapse into an entry with the most common genes and DNA. This sample holds around 210,000 distinct CDR3 sequences; approximately 6.3% were observed only once. Less than 7% of the sample goes to the ten largest clones.

This specimen consisted of PBMCs, obtained before TCRalphabeta/CD19-depleted stem cell transplant. The receptors originated from a boy aged 2 to 9 with acute lymphoblastic leukemia, due to receive a stem cell transplant.

There are many counts of this clonotype. The rearrangement uses TRBV29-1 and TRBJ2-1; 14 bases fit TRBD2. The CDR3 covers 15 residues. Germline CDR1 is SQVTM and CDR2 is ANQGSEA. V gave up 6 bases and J gave up 7 bases; unmatched junction bases: 8. CDR3 nucleotides: TGCAGCGTAGATAAGACTAGCGGGAGGGTTAATGAGCAGTTCTTC. Translation gives CSVDKTSGRVNEQFF.

The J gene is TRBJ2-1, the V gene TRBV29-1; TRBD1 matches at 7 bases. This CDR3 has 20 amino acids. Germline-derived CDR1 and CDR2 are SQVTM and ANQGSEA. V dropped 7 bases and J dropped 4; count of bases not matched to a gene: 28. This CDR3 is CSGVVGQAWKSGRFYNEQFF. In DNA form, the CDR3 reads TGCAGCGGAGTTGTAGGACAGGCCTGGAAATCGGGACGATTTTACAATGAGCAGTTCTTC.

This clonotype was seen at least ten times. The V gene is TRBV28, the J gene TRBJ2-5, with unresolved D. Between the trimmed V and J ends, which lost 3 bases and 0 bases, there was a span of 5 bases. Per germline, CDR1 MDHEN and CDR2 SYDVKM. This CDR3 region has 13 residues. This CDR3 reads CASSFLDQETQYF. The CDR3, as DNA: TGTGCCAGCAGTTTCCTAGACCAAGAGACCCAGTACTTC.

In this sample, this clonotype turned up a few times. The gene calls are TRBV30 and TRBJ2-5; tentatively, D is TRBD1 (6 bases). V was trimmed by 0 bases and J by 4 bases, leaving 9 bases between them. CDR1 and CDR2 from the germline V gene are GTSNPN and SVGIG (reference sequence). The CDR3 extends over 13 amino acids. The CDR3 protein is CAWSVGRGETQYF. The CDR3 DNA reads TGTGCCTGGAGTGTAGGCAGGGGAGAGACCCAGTACTTC.

This clonotype came up many times. The chain carries TRBV28 and TRBJ1-5; D gene uncertain. The CDR3 length is 16 residues. The germline gives CDR1 MDHEN, CDR2 SYDVKM. V was clipped by 1 base and J by 2 bases, with 12 bases between them. CDR3 protein: CASSLYRRLGNQPQHF. CDR3 nucleotides: TGTGCCAGCAGTTTATATCGCAGGTTGGGCAATCAGCCCCAGCATTTT.

The J gene is TRBJ2-2, the V gene TRBV3-1; TRBD1 agrees at 11 bases. The CDR3 totals 15 residues. CDR1 LGHDT and CDR2 YNNKEL come from the germline V gene (reference sequence). With 4 bases clipped from V and 5 bases from J, the junction kept 3 bases outside the gene matches. CDR3 sequence: CASSRTGGQTGELFF. The CDR3 DNA reads TGTGCCAGCAGCCGGACAGGGGGCCAAACCGGGGAGCTGTTTTTT.

Ten or more counts support this clonotype. This chain uses TRBV28 with TRBJ2-5, with 8 positions matching TRBD2. The J segment lost 5 bases and the V segment lost 5 bases, leaving 10 bases of the junction unmatched. The CDR3 has 15 residues. The germline CDR1 and CDR2 sequences are MDHEN and SYDVKM. In DNA, the CDR3 is TGTGCCAGCAGTCCCACTTGGACTAGCATGGAGACCCAGTACTTC. Translating it yields CASSPTWTSMETQYF.

This clonotype was counted ten times or more. V and J are TRBV27 and TRBJ2-7; no definite D call. The CDR3 is 14 amino acids. Trimming took off 2 bases at V and 2 bases at J, with 10 bases between the two ends. Looked up from germline, CDR1 is MNHEY and CDR2 is SMNVEV (reference sequence). The CDR3 loop is CASSLESSTYEQYF. CDR3 nucleotides: TGTGCCAGCAGTTTAGAGTCCAGTACCTACGAGCAGTACTTC.

This clonotype was detected many times. The rearrangement joins TRBV7-9 to TRBJ2-1, with D tentatively TRBD2 (6 bases). V lost 10 bases, J lost 4 bases, and 20 bases lay in between. The CDR3 loop spans 15 amino acids. Germline CDR1 is SEHNR and CDR2 is FQNEAQ (reference sequence). CDR3 DNA: TGTGCCATTATGGAGGGTGCCAGCGTTTACAATGAGCAGTTCTTC. Protein sequence: CAIMEGASVYNEQFF.

This clonotype has a handful of counts. This chain joins TRBV14 and TRBJ2-3, with TRBD2 matching over 7 bases. This CDR3 contains 17 residues. Germline-derived CDR1 and CDR2 are SGHDN and FVKESK. Trimming removed 2 bases from V and 0 bases from J; junction bases left unmatched: 8. DNA of the CDR3: TGTGCCAGCAGCCAAACCAGCTGGCGGGGGAGCACAGATACGCAGTATTTT. It codes for CASSQTSWRGSTDTQYF. Based on the CDR3 plus reference TRBV14 and TRBJ2-3, the full variable domain is EAGVTQFPSHSVIEKGQTVTLRCDPISGHDNLYWYRRVMGKEIKFLLHFVKESKQDESGMPNNRFLAERTGGTYSTLKVQPAELEDSGVYFCASSQTSWRGSTDTQYFGPGTRLTVL.

This clonotype occurred a few times. This chain joins TRBV5-5 and TRBJ1-6; the D gene is possibly TRBD1 (6 bases). Germline CDR1 reads SGHKS; CDR2 reads YYEKEE (reference sequence). The V end lost 7 bases, the J end lost 4 bases, and 15 bases lay between the germline ends. This CDR3 region has 15 residues. CDR3 in DNA: TGTGCCAGCGCTCATGGACAGCCATATAATTCACCCCTCCACTTT. Its protein is CASAHGQPYNSPLHF.

This clonotype has a count of ten or more. CDR3 bases: TGTGCCAGCAGCTTGGGACTAGCGGTCAAAACCGGGGAGCTGTTTTTT. Translation gives CASSLGLAVKTGELFF. The V call is TRBV5-6, the J call TRBJ2-2, with 9 bases matching TRBD2. CDR3 size: 16 residues. V shed 0 bases, J shed 5 bases, and the junction held 5 bases outside the gene matches. The germline V gene has CDR1 SGHDT and CDR2 YYEEEE.

The CDR3 coding sequence is TGTGCCAGCAGCCCAACTAGCGGGAGGCCCTACAATGAGCAGTTCTTC. As protein: CASSPTSGRPYNEQFF. The chain couples TRBV6-1 to TRBJ2-1; 12 bases fit TRBD2. Germline loops: CDR1 MNHNS, CDR2 SASEGT. Trimming took 6 bases from V and 2 from J; bases not matched to a gene: 5. CDR3 size: 16 residues.

This chain links TRBV10-2 with TRBJ2-7; no definite D call. The germline V gene encodes CDR1 WSHSY and CDR2 SAAADI. The CDR3 runs 14 residues. The V gene lost 7 bases and the J gene lost 1 base, with 14 bases spanning the gap. The chain's CDR3 is CASIRPGVSYEQYF. CDR3 nucleotide sequence: TGCGCCAGCATCAGGCCGGGCGTTTCCTACGAGCAGTACTTC.

This clonotype was recorded many times. The chain joins TRBV11-2 to TRBJ2-2; D is ambiguous. V gave up 3 bases and J gave up 6 bases, with 5 bases separating them. CDR3 length: 12 amino acids. The germline V gene encodes CDR1 SGHAT and CDR2 FQNNGV. CDR3: CASSLEAGELFF. DNA of the CDR3: TGTGCCAGCAGCTTGGAAGCCGGGGAGCTGTTTTTT.

This clonotype showed up many times. The chain couples TRBV7-2 to TRBJ1-1, with D possibly TRBD1 on 5 matching bases. The CDR3 is made up of 15 amino acids. Trimming removed 5 bases at V and 10 bases at J, with 23 bases between. Germline V gene sequence: CDR1 SGHTA, CDR2 FQGNSA. CDR3 bases: TGTGCCAGCAGCCCCCAACCGGGACTTACGACGGGAGCTTTCTTT. Amino acids: CASSPQPGLTTGAFF.

This clonotype was found many times. V gene TRBV9 combines with J gene TRBJ2-1; D assignment may be TRBD1 or TRBD2 (5 bases each). The CDR3 totals 16 residues. Trimming left V 3 bases short and J 5 bases short, with 18 bases between. Germline-derived CDR1 and CDR2 are SGDLS and YYNGEE. CDR3 sequence (DNA): TGTGCCAGCAGCGACCCACGGGACCGTGTTAACAATGAGCAGTTCTTC. Residues: CASSDPRDRVNNEQFF.

This clonotype was counted ten times or more. The CDR3 nucleotides are TGTGCCGGTGCTGCTGACAGGGGGCGGTACACTGAAGCTTTCTTT. Translation: CAGAADRGRYTEAFF. The V and J genes are TRBV28 and TRBJ1-1; 10 nucleotides agree with TRBD1. Looked up from germline, CDR1 is MDHEN and CDR2 is SYDVKM. The CDR3 has 15 amino acids. With 11 bases clipped from V and 3 bases from J, the junction kept 12 bases outside the gene matches.

This clonotype was counted ten times or more. The J gene is TRBJ2-1, the V gene TRBV24-1, with TRBD2 matching 9 bases. This CDR3 comprises 15 residues. CDR1 and CDR2 (germline): KGHDR, SFDVKD. V was clipped by 0 bases and J by 9 bases; unmatched bases: 5. The CDR3 here is CATSDLGTSSSEQFF. The CDR3 region has the DNA TGTGCCACCAGTGATTTGGGGACTAGCAGTTCTGAGCAGTTCTTC.

The chain links TRBV12-3 or TRBV12-4 to TRBJ1-6; the D is unclear. This CDR3 contains 19 residues. Trimming took 11 bases from V and 10 from J, leaving 36 bases between them. CDR3 loop: CALSLALTEGYLGWSPLHF. In DNA, the CDR3 is TGTGCCCTCAGTTTAGCGCTAACAGAAGGGTACTTAGGTTGGTCACCCCTCCACTTT.